This TCR beta chain was identified in a study of blood T cell repertoires in COVID-19. Turning to the study itself: The samples span acute and convalescent COVID-19 from the United States, Italy and Spain. The analysed material was cDNA or gDNA that came from T cells, B-cell-depleted T cells, or PBMCs.

As processed by the authors: Reference gene primer amplification yielded estimated nucleated cell counts. The method was immunoSEQ multiplex PCR; TCRdb's version includes in-frame clones alone and lacks a portion of them. For V, J and clone size, that table is used; D and trimming come from the DNA. The sample shows roughly 200,000 clones, around 92% of them seen only once. Cohorts were determined from participant-reported clinical history. The TCR comes from a woman aged 30 to 39 with acute COVID-19. Sequences were obtained from PBMCs or T cells enriched from blood (not recorded which).

The DNA of the CDR3 is TGTGCCAGCAGTGGGGATAGGGCCCTCAGGGGCACTGAAGCTTTCTTT. This sequence encodes CASSGDRALRGTEAFF. The chain couples TRBV2 to TRBJ1-1, with D perhaps TRBD1 (6 bases). Trimming left V 4 bases short and J 4 bases short, with 19 bases between. The CDR3 is 16 residues long. The germline V gene has CDR1 SNHLY and CDR2 FYNNEI.